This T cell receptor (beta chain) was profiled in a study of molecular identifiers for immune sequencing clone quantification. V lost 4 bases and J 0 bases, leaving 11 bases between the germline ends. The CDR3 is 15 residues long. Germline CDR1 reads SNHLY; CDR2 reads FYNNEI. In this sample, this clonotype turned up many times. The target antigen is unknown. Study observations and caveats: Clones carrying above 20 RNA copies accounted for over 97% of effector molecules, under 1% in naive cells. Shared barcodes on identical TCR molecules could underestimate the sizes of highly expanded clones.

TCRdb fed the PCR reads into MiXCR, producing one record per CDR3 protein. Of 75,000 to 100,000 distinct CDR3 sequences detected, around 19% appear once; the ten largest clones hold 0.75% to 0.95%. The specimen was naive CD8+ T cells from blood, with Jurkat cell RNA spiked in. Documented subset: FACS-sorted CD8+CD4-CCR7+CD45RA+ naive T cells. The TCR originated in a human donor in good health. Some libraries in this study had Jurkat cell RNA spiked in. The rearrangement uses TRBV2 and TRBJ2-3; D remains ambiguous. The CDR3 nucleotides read TGTGCCAGCAGTGGTCAAGCAGGAAGCACAGATACGCAGTATTTT. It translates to CASSGQAGSTDTQYF.